This TCR beta chain was identified during a study of T cell repertoires in aging, cancer and after chemotherapy. V shed 5 bases and J 5 bases; nucleotides not matched to a gene: 9. The CDR3 loop spans 15 amino acids. CDR1 is SGHVS, CDR2 FNYEAQ, per germline. This clonotype came up a few times. TRB rearrangements spanning V, D and J were amplified using mixed TRB-A/B primers. From the multiplex PCR reads, TCRdb called clonotypes with MiXCR, one entry per CDR3 protein. The sample records some 6,100 distinct CDR3 sequences, over 30% being singletons. TCR beta rearrangements were amplified from peripheral blood genomic DNA.

The specimen sequenced was blood. The rearrangement joins TRBV7-6 to TRBJ2-5, with 9 bases that match TRBD2. The TCR comes from a human donor with a blood cancer. The CDR3: CASSPGIAGVETQYF. The CDR3 DNA follows: TGTGCCAGCAGCCCCGGTATAGCGGGAGTGGAGACCCAGTACTTC.